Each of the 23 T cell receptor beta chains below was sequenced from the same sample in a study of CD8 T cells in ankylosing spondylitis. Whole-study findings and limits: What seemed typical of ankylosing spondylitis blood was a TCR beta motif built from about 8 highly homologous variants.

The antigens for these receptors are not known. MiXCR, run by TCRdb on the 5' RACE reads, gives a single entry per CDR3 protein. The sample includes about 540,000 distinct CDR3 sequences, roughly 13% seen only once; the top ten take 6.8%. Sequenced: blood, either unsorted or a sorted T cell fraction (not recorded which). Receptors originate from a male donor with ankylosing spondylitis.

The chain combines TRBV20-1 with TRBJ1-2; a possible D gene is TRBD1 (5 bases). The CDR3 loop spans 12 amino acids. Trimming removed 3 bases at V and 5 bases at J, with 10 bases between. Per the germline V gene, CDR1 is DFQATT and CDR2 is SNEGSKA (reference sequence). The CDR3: CSASWGMYGYTF. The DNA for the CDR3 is TGCAGTGCTAGCTGGGGGATGTATGGCTACACCTTC.

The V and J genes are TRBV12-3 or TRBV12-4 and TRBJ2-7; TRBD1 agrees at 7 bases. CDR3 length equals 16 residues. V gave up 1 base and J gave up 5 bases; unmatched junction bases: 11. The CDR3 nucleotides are TGTGCCAGCAGTTTAGGCCCGTTAAGGGGGCTCAACGAGCAGTACGTC. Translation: CASSLGPLRGLNEQYV.

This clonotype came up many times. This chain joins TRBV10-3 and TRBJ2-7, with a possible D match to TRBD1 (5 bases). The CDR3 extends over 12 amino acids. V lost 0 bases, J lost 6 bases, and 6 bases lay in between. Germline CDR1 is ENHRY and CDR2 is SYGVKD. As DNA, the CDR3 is TGTGCCATCAGTGAGTCAAGGGGCGAGCAGTACGTC. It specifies CAISESRGEQYV.

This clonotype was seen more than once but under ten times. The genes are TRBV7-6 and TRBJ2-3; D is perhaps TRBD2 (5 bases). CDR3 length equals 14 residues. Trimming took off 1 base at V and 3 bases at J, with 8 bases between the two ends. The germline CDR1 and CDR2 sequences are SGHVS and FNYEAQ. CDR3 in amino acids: CASSLGGQTDTQYF. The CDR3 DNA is TGTGCCAGCAGCTTAGGAGGGCAAACAGATACGCAGTATTTT. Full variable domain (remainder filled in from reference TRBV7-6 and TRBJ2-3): GAGVSQSPRYKVTKRGQDVALRCDPISGHVSLYWYRQALGQGPEFLTYFNYEAQQDKSGLPNDRFSAERPEGSISTLTIQRTEQRDSAMYRCASSLGGQTDTQYFGPGTRLTVL.

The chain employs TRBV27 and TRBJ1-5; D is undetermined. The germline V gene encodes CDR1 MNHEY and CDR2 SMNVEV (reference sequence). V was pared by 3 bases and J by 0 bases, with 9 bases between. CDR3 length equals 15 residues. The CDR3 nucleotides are TGTGCCAGCAGTTTGGCCTCAGGTAGCAATCAGCCCCAGCATTTT. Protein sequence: CASSLASGSNQPQHF.

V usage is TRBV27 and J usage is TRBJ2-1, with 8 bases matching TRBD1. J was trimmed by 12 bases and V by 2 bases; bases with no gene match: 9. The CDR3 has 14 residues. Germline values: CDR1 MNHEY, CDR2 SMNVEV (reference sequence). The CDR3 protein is CASSLPAGQGRQFF. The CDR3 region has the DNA TGTGCCAGCAGTTTACCCGCCGGACAGGGACGGCAGTTCTTC.

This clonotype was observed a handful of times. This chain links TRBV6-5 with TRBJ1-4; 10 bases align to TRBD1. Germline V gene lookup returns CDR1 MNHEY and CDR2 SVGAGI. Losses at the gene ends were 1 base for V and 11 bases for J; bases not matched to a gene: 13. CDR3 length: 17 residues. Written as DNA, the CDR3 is TGTGCCAGCAGTTACTGGCTGTCGGGACAGGGGTATCGGAAACTGTTTTTT. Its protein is CASSYWLSGQGYRKLFF.

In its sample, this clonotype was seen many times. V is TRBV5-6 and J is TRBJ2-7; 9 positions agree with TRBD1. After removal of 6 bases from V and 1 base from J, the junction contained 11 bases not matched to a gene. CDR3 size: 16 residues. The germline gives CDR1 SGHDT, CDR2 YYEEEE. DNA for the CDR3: TGTGCCAGCACCCCCTTCGTGGACAGGGGATCCTACGAGCAGTACTTC. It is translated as CASTPFVDRGSYEQYF. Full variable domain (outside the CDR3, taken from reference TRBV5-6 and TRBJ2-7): DAGVTQSPTHLIKTRGQQVTLRCSPKSGHDTVSWYQQALGQGPQFIFQYYEEEERQRGNFPDRFSGHQFPNYSSELNVNALLLGDSALYLCASTPFVDRGSYEQYFGPGTRLTVT.

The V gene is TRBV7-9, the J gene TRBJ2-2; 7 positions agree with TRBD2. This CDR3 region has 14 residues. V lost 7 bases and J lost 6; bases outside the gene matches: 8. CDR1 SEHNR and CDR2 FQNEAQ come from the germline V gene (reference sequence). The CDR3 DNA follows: TGTGCCAGCACCCCGAGCGGGAATCCCGGGGAGCTGTTTTTT. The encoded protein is CASTPSGNPGELFF.

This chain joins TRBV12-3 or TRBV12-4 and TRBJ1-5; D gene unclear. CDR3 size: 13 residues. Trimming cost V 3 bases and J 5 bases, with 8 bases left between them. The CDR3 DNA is TGTGCCAGCAGTTTTTGGTCGGATCAGCCCCAGCATTTT. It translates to CASSFWSDQPQHF.

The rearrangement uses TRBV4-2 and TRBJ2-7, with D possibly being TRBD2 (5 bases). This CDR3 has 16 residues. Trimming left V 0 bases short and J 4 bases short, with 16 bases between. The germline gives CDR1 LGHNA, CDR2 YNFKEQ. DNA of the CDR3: TGTGCCAGCAGCCAAGATCCTCCTAGCATGCGGTACGAGCAGTACTTC. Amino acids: CASSQDPPSMRYEQYF.

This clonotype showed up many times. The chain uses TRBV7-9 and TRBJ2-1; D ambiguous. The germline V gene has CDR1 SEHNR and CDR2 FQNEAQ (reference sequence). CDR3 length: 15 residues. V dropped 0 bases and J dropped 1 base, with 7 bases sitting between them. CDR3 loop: CASSLAAPSYNEQFF. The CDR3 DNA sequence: TGTGCCAGCAGCTTAGCAGCGCCTTCCTACAATGAGCAGTTCTTC. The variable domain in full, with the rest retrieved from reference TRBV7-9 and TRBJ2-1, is DTGVSQNPRHKITKRGQNVTFRCDPISEHNRLYWYRQTLGQGPEFLTYFQNEAQLEKSRLLSDRFSAERPKGSFSTLEIQRTEQGDSAMYLCASSLAAPSYNEQFFGPGTRLTVL.

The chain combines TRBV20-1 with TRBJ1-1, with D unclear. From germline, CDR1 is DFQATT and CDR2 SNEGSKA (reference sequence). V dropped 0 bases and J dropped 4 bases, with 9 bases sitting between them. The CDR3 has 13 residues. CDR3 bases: TGCAGTGCTAGAGAGAACGTCCCCACTGAAGCTTTCTTT. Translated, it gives CSARENVPTEAFF.

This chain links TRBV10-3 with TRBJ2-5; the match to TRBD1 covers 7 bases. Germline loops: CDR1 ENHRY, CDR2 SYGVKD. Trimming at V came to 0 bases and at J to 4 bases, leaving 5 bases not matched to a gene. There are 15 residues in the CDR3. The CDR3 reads CAISESPDRVETQYF. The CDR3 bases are TGTGCCATCAGTGAGTCCCCTGACAGGGTAGAGACCCAGTACTTC.

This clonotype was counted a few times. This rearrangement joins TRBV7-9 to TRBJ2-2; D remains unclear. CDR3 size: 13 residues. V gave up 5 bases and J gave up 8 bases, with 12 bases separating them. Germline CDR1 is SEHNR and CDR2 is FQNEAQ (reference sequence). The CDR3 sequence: CASSPDWSGELFF. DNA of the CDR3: TGTGCCAGCAGCCCCGATTGGTCAGGGGAGCTGTTTTTT.

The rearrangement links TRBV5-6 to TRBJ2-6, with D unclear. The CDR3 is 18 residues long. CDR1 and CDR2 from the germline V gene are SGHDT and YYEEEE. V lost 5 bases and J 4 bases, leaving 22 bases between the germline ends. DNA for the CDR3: TGTGCCAGCAGTTCACCTTACACTTCTCAACGGGGGGCCAACGTCCTGACTTTC. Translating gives CASSSPYTSQRGANVLTF.

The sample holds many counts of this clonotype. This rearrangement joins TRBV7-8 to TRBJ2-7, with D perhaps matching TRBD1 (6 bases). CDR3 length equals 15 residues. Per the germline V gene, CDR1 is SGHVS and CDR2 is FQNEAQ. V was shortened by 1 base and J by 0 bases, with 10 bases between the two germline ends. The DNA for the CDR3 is TGTGCCAGCAGCTTAGGCCGGGACATCTCCTACGAGCAGTACTTC. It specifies CASSLGRDISYEQYF.

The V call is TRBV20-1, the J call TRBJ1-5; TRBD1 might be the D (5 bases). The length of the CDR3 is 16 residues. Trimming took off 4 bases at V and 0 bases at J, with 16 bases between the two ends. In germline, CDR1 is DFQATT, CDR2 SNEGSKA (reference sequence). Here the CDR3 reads CSAKAGWGDSNQPQHF. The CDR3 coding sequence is TGCAGTGCTAAAGCAGGTTGGGGGGATAGCAATCAGCCCCAGCATTTT.

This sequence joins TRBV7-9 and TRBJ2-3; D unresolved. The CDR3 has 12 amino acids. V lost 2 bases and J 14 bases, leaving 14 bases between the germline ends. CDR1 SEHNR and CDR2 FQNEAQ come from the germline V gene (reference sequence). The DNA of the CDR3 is TGTGCCAGCAGCTTAAATTCAGGACGGTGGTATTTT. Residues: CASSLNSGRWYF.

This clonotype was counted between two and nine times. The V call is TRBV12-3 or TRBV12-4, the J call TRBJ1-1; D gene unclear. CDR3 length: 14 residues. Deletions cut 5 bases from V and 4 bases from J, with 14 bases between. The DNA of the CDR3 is TGTGCCAGCAGTCCCGGGGTATGGGGCACTGAAGCTTTCTTT. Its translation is CASSPGVWGTEAFF.

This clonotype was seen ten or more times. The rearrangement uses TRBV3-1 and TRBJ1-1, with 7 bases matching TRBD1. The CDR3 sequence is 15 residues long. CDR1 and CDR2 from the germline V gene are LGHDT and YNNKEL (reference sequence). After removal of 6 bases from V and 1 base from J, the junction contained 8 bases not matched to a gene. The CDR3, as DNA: TGTGCCAGCAGTTACAGGGGCCTAACGAACACTGAAGCTTTCTTT. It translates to CASSYRGLTNTEAFF.

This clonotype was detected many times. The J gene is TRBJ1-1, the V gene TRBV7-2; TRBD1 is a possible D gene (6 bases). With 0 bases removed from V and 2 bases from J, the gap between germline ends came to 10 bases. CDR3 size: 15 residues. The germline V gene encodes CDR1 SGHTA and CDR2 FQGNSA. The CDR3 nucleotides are TGTGCCAGCAGCTTAGCGGGACACTCCAACACTGAAGCTTTCTTT. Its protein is CASSLAGHSNTEAFF.

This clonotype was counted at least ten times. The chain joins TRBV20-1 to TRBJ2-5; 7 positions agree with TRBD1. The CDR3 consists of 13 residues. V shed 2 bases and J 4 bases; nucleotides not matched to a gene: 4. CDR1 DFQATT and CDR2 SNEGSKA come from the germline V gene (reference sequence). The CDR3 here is CSARKTGSETQYF. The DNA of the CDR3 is TGCAGTGCTAGAAAGACAGGGTCAGAGACCCAGTACTTC.